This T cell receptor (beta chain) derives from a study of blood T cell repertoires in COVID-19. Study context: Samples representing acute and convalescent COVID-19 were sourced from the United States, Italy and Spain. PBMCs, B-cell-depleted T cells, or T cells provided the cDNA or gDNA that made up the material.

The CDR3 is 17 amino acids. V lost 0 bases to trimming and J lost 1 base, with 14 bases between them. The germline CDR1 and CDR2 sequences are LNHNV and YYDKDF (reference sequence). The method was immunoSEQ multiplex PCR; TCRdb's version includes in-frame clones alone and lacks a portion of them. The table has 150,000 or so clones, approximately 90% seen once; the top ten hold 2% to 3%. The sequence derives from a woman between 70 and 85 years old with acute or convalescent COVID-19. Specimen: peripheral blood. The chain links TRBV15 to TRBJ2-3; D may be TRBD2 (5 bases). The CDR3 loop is CATSRDRRGSGTDTQYF. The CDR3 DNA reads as TGTGCCACCAGCAGAGATCGTAGAGGGTCGGGCACAGATACGCAGTATTTT.